A single sample is the source of the 6 T cell receptor beta chains below, sequenced in a study of blood T cell repertoires in COVID-19. The table came from immunoSEQ multiplex PCR; TCRdb's copy has only in-frame clones and leaves some out. The sample lists about 200,000 clones; 75% to 85% were seen once. Sequencing was performed on PBMCs or T cells enriched from blood (not recorded which). The receptors derive from a woman between 45 and 65 years old with acute COVID-19.

The chain combines TRBV2 with TRBJ1-2, with a possible D match to TRBD1 (6 bases). CDR3 length: 14 amino acids. Trimming cost V 7 bases and J 8 bases, with 20 bases left between them. Germline values: CDR1 SNHLY, CDR2 FYNNEI. The CDR3 nucleotides read TGTGCCAGCATTCCCCATACAGGGCGTGGAGGCTACACCTTC. This codes for CASIPHTGRGGYTF.

The chain couples TRBV7-9 to TRBJ2-3; TRBD1 might be the D (5 bases). The CDR3 is made up of 12 amino acids. The V gene's germline CDR1 is SEHNR and CDR2 FQNEAQ (reference sequence). V gave up 1 base and J gave up 8 bases, with 7 bases separating them. CDR3 amino acids: CASSLVGATQYF. DNA of the CDR3: TGTGCCAGCAGCTTAGTAGGGGCTACGCAGTATTTT.

This sequence joins TRBV11-2 and TRBJ2-3, with D perhaps TRBD2 (6 bases). V was trimmed by 4 bases and J by 4 bases, leaving 18 bases between them. CDR1 and CDR2 from the germline V gene are SGHAT and FQNNGV. The length of the CDR3 is 16 residues. CDR3 amino acids: CASSSGTFAGSDTQYF. CDR3 sequence (DNA): TGTGCCAGCAGCTCCGGGACTTTCGCGGGCTCAGATACGCAGTATTTT.

This clone is a singleton in its sample. The J gene is TRBJ2-5, the V gene TRBV2, with 10 bases fitting TRBD2. CDR1 SNHLY and CDR2 FYNNEI come from the germline V gene. V lost 8 bases and J lost 1; bases outside the gene matches: 7. The CDR3 has 15 residues. As DNA, the CDR3 is TGTGCCAGCGGTTTAGCGGGGGGCCCCCAAGAGACCCAGTACTTC. Translating gives CASGLAGGPQETQYF.

This chain links TRBV25-1 with TRBJ2-3, with D possibly being TRBD1 (5 bases). The V gene's germline CDR1 is MGHDK and CDR2 SYGVNS. V gave up 6 bases and J gave up 0 bases, with 10 bases separating them. The length of the CDR3 is 14 residues. The CDR3 spells CASSYQGSTDTQYF. CDR3 sequence (DNA): TGTGCCAGCAGCTATCAGGGTAGCACAGATACGCAGTATTTT.

A few counts support this clone. This may arise from a read error, as a much more abundant clone is one base away. Additional DNA sequences in this sample encode the identical CDR3. The gene calls are TRBV5-4 and TRBJ1-1, with 8 bases lining up with TRBD1. V lost 2 bases to trimming and J lost 3 bases; unmatched junction nucleotides: 3. The CDR3 is 14 amino acids. Germline lookup yields CDR1 SGHNT and CDR2 YYREEE (reference sequence). CDR3 protein: CASSFDRGDTEAFF. The DNA of the CDR3 is TGTGCCAGCAGCTTTGACAGGGGAGACACTGAAGCTTTCTTT.